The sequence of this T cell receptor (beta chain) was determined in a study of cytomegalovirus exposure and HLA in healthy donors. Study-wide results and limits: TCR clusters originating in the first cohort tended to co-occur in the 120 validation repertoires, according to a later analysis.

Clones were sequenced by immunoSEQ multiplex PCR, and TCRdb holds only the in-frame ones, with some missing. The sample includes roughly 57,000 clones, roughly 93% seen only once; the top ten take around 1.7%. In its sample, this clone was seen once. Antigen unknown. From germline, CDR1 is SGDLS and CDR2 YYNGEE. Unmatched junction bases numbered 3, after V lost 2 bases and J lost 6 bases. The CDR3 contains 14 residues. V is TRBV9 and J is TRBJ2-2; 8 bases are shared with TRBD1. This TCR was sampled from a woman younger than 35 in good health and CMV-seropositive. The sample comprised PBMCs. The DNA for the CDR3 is TGTGCCAGCAGCGTCATGACAGGGGCCGGGGAGCTGTTTTTT. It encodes CASSVMTGAGELFF.